This TCR beta chain appears in the sequencing data of a study of long-term antiretroviral therapy in people with HIV (dated by TCRdb to the early 2020s). Study-wide context: The earliest samples were collected approximately a decade before the 2015 WHO recommendation for immediate ART, a period when ART was typically delayed until CD4 counts fell. A retrospective serial study tested whether ART initiation and durable HIV suppression were associated with changes in peripheral blood TRB repertoire composition and diversity. The cohort contributed over 150 cryopreserved PBMC samples from 30 adults with confirmed HIV infection, collected serially over a mean of approximately 6 years (range 1-12). Among the 30 or so participants with HIV, about 11 were female. No cross-contamination during QIAcube processing was shown when test extractions of a monoclonal T-cell line were performed alongside over 25 polyclonal samples. General study outcomes and caveats: The samples were dated from 2004 to 2017, and the ART regimens that were used may be less effective than current ART regimens. Owing to limited PBMC availability, only the TCR beta chain was sequenced, without alpha chain pairing. CDR3 length ranges in HIV repertoires were narrower than in controls, and network structure suggested an antigen-experienced repertoire with only a slight naive shift after ART. Starting ART was linked to a significant rise in TRB diversity, yet even after long-term ART the diversity remained significantly lower than in transplant donor controls. Expanded TRB clones identified before ART initiation dominated the repertoire at all time points, although this dominance fluctuated and declined in many PLHIV after ART. Because pre-ART samples had limited cell numbers, profiling was done on unsorted PBMC rather than on sorted CD4+ and CD8+ T cells. Inferences about post-ART repertoire changes are limited because no data were available on ART adherence, viral resistance or therapy changes.

Sequencing of the TRB variable region was done with the immunoSEQ hsTCRB v3.0 assay at survey level resolution. TRB sequencing targeted a depth of 40,000-50,000 T-cell genomes per sample. An Illumina MiSeq with a v3 150-cycle kit was used to sequence the pooled TRB libraries. Per the authors' processing: Analysis of repertoires was carried out in R inside a reproducible Nextflow workflow spanning QC, data transformation and analysis. Custom analyses were implemented in LymphoSeq2, an R package for AIRR-Seq data exploration. After excluding several samples that yielded fewer than 5000 total TRB sequences, some 190 HIV repertoires remained for analysis. Among the 180 to 200 HIV repertoires that were kept, 59 were collected before ART initiation and more than 120 were collected after ART initiation. Each repertoire was downsampled to 5000 TRB nucleotide sequences, and summary statistics were averaged across 100 downsampling iterations. TRB sequences were retained for analysis only if CDR3 regions of at least seven amino acids were present. A Shannon entropy-derived clonality score and the Gini coefficient were used to measure diversity. In repertoire networks, the top 5000 CDR3 amino acid sequences were linked whenever an edit distance of one separated two sequences. For TRB CDR3 amino acid sequences, antigen specificity groups and MHC restriction were predicted with GLIPH2. To flag known associations with CMV, EBV, HIV or tissue antigens, CDR3 amino acid sequences were compared against VDJdb and McPAS-TCR. Pre-ART, post-ART and control groups were compared with Wilcoxon signed-rank tests and Holm-Bonferroni correction. As stored in TCRdb, this immuneACCESS dataset retains in-frame rearrangements with V and J assigned. A fraction of the clones does not appear; measured against another copy, unresolved V genes explain less than half of the discrepancy, and the remainder lacks a known reason. Clone size and the V and J calls come from that table; the DNA yielded D and trimming. The sample records tens of thousands of clones, around 96% of which are singletons. Over 7% of the sample belongs to the ten largest clones.

To be included, a participant needed at least one PBMC sample from before ART initiation plus at least two post-ART samples. Treatment was received in the United States of America by all participants with HIV. Before DNA extraction, cryopreserved samples of roughly 1-10 million PBMC were thawed and washed. At the time of the earliest PBMC sample, participants with HIV were aged between roughly 23 and 60 years. Each participant contributed PBMC samples from 1-4 timepoints before ART initiation and 2-8 timepoints after ART initiation, with a median of 7 samples. Serial HIV viral load, CD4+ T-cell count, ART history and demographic data were obtained for every participant. Genomic DNA was extracted from unsorted PBMC with a Qiagen kit on a QIAcube, processed in batches of 12 samples. Details on this clone: The antigen this receptor binds is unknown. Per-base qualities were not stored, and no clone one base away is much larger.

Sequenced material: unsorted PBMCs, taken 5.3 years after starting antiretroviral therapy. This clonotype was obtained from a man in his thirties or forties with HIV.

The CDR3 has the sequence CASSLKGADTQYF. The nucleotide sequence reads as follows: TGTGCCAGCAGCTTGAAGGGCGCAGATACGCAGTATTTT. The rearrangement joined TRBV5-8 to TRBJ2-3; the D gene is not confidently resolved. V loses 1 base of germline sequence and J loses 4 bases, and the interval between the two ends is 7 bases. Per the germline V gene, SGHTS is the CDR1 and YDEGEE is the CDR2. Including cysteine and phenylalanine, the CDR3 has 13 amino acids. Solely the CDR3 DNA is kept, with 39 bases framed from the first base.